The 25 T cell receptor beta chains reported below all come from one sample, sequenced in a study of T-cell memory formation after mild COVID-19. TCRdb analysed the 5' RACE reads with MiXCR anew, one entry per CDR3 protein. This table has some 320,000 distinct CDR3 sequences, about 15% appearing once. Sequences were obtained from PBMCs or a T cell subset sorted from them (not recorded which). Every receptor here comes from a man between 18 and 35 years old who had mild COVID-19 (a few samples of this study predate the infection). Cell type and time point are not known.

This clonotype was observed a handful of times. The J gene is TRBJ2-1, the V gene TRBV7-6; 7 bases align to TRBD1. Germline CDR1 SGHVS, CDR2 FNYEAQ. The CDR3 covers 17 residues. J lost 9 bases, V lost 1 base, and 15 bases had no gene match. The CDR3 sequence is CASSLGDDRDIYGEQFF. The CDR3 bases are TGTGCCAGCAGCTTAGGGGATGACAGGGACATCTATGGTGAGCAGTTCTTC.

This chain connects TRBV5-1 to TRBJ2-1, with D unclear. From germline, CDR1 is SGHRS and CDR2 YFSETQ. V lost 0 bases and J lost 4, with 11 bases in between. The CDR3 totals 15 residues. The CDR3 DNA is TGCGCCAGCAGCTTGGCCGGCTTAACGTACAATGAGCAGTTCTTC. This gives the protein CASSLAGLTYNEQFF.

The chain links TRBV28 to TRBJ2-1, with D perhaps TRBD1 or TRBD2 (5 bases each). The V and J ends lost 6 bases and 3 bases respectively, with 18 bases between them. Germline CDR1 MDHEN, CDR2 SYDVKM. The CDR3 extends over 16 amino acids. For the CDR3, the DNA is TGTGCCAGCAGGCTTACAGGACTGAACTACTACAATGAGCAGTTCTTC. Protein: CASRLTGLNYYNEQFF.

The rearrangement links TRBV12-3 or TRBV12-4 to TRBJ2-1; D tentatively fits TRBD1 or TRBD2 (6 bases each). The V end lost 3 bases, the J end lost 10 bases, and 16 bases lay between the germline ends. There are 14 residues in the CDR3. CDR3 DNA sequence: TGTGCCAGCAGTTTTGAACCGGGGGCTGGCGAGCAGTTCTTC. Amino acid sequence: CASSFEPGAGEQFF.

In its sample, this clonotype was seen a few times. CDR3 residues: CASSSTQQERETQYF. In DNA, the CDR3 is TGTGCCAGCTCATCGACCCAACAGGAGAGAGAGACCCAGTACTTC. The V call is TRBV9, the J call TRBJ2-5, with D possibly being TRBD1 (5 bases). The CDR3 spans 15 residues. V was clipped by 7 bases and J by 4 bases, with 20 bases between them. CDR1 SGDLS and CDR2 YYNGEE come from the germline V gene.

The chain employs TRBV20-1 and TRBJ1-1; D is possibly TRBD1 (6 bases). This CDR3 is 13 amino acids long. The V end was cut by 3 bases, the J end by 6 bases, with 14 bases between. CDR1 and CDR2 from the germline V gene are DFQATT and SNEGSKA (reference sequence). CDR3: CSASGGQRAEAFF. The CDR3 region has the DNA TGCAGTGCTAGTGGGGGGCAGAGGGCTGAAGCTTTCTTT.

The gene calls are TRBV11-1 and TRBJ2-3, with D possibly TRBD2 on 6 matching bases. The CDR3 loop spans 13 amino acids. From germline, CDR1 is SGHAT and CDR2 FQDESV (reference sequence). The V gene lost 4 bases and the J gene lost 5 bases, with 10 bases spanning the gap. The CDR3 coding sequence is TGTGCCAGCAGCTACCGAGCGGGAGATACGCAGTATTTT. It codes for CASSYRAGDTQYF. The full variable domain, rest sourced from reference TRBV11-1 and TRBJ2-3, is EAEVAQSPRYKITEKSQAVAFWCDPISGHATLYWYRQILGQGPELLVQFQDESVVDDSQLPKDRFSAERLKGVDSTLKIQPAELGDSAMYLCASSYRAGDTQYFGPGTRLTVL.

V is TRBV12-3 or TRBV12-4 and J is TRBJ2-3, with D tentatively TRBD2 (5 bases). V lost 3 bases and J lost 2, with 9 bases in between. This CDR3 is 14 amino acids long. CDR3 sequence (DNA): TGTGCCAGCAGTTTGACGGGAATCACAGATACGCAGTATTTT. As protein: CASSLTGITDTQYF.

This clonotype was observed a handful of times. V gene TRBV7-2 combines with J gene TRBJ1-4; D not certain. The CDR3 sequence is 14 residues long. V lost 6 bases and J lost 7, with 15 bases in between. CDR1 SGHTA and CDR2 FQGNSA come from the germline V gene. The DNA of the CDR3 is TGTGCCAGCAGTCGAGACGTAGACTTTGAAAAACTGTTTTTT. Residues: CASSRDVDFEKLFF.

The V call is TRBV12-3 or TRBV12-4, the J call TRBJ2-4, with D hard to call. This CDR3 has 15 residues. V was cut by 6 bases and J by 8 bases, with 20 bases left in between. The DNA of the CDR3 is TGTGCCAGCAGCGGCCCGGGCCCTCTATCGGACATTCAGTACTTC. It translates to CASSGPGPLSDIQYF.

This clonotype was picked up many times. The chain carries TRBV10-3 and TRBJ2-2, with 7 bases matching TRBD2. V shed 11 bases and J 5 bases; nucleotides not matched to a gene: 8. CDR1 is ENHRY, CDR2 SYGVKD, per germline. The CDR3 contains 13 residues. CDR3 protein: CAAGREGTGELFF. The CDR3 region has the DNA TGTGCCGCAGGGAGGGAAGGAACCGGGGAGCTGTTTTTT.

This clonotype was detected only a few times. The chain carries TRBV6-2 or TRBV6-3 and TRBJ2-1; 9 positions agree with TRBD1. Per germline, CDR1 MNHEY and CDR2 SVGEGT. Trimming cost V 7 bases and J 3 bases; bases outside gene matches: 7. This CDR3 has 15 amino acids. The CDR3 sequence is CASTPDRGIYNEQFF. As DNA, the CDR3 is TGTGCCAGCACCCCCGACAGGGGGATCTACAATGAGCAGTTCTTC.

The chain combines TRBV4-3 with TRBJ2-3; D is uncertain. Between the trimmed V and J ends, which lost 0 bases and 2 bases, there was a span of 6 bases. CDR1 is LGHNA, CDR2 YSLEER, per germline. This CDR3 spans 14 amino acids. The CDR3 spells CASSQDAATDTQYF. CDR3 bases: TGCGCCAGCAGCCAAGATGCAGCCACAGATACGCAGTATTTT.

V gene TRBV28 combines with J gene TRBJ1-5; 7 bases agree with TRBD1. CDR1 and CDR2 from the germline V gene are MDHEN and SYDVKM. The CDR3 totals 14 residues. With V trimmed by 5 bases and J by 5 bases, 6 bases remained unmatched. CDR3 residues: CASSPGGGHQPQHF. The CDR3, as DNA: TGTGCCAGCAGTCCAGGGGGGGGGCATCAGCCCCAGCATTTT.

This clonotype was picked up a small number of times. The V call is TRBV12-3 or TRBV12-4, the J call TRBJ1-2; D is uncertain. The CDR3 has 14 amino acids. Trimming removed 6 bases from V and 4 bases from J, with 15 bases in between. CDR3 protein: CASSRVPGIYGYTF. DNA of the CDR3: TGTGCCAGCAGCCGCGTACCGGGTATCTATGGCTACACCTTC.

V usage is TRBV7-2 and J usage is TRBJ1-1; TRBD1 is a possible D gene (6 bases). Germline V gives CDR1 SGHTA, CDR2 FQGNSA. Deletions cut 1 base from V and 5 bases from J, with 11 bases between. The CDR3 has 14 residues. The CDR3 protein is CASSLVRGPTEAFF. CDR3 bases: TGTGCCAGCAGCTTAGTACGGGGGCCTACTGAAGCTTTCTTT.

V gene TRBV7-9 combines with J gene TRBJ1-2; D perhaps matches TRBD1 (5 bases). V lost 10 bases to trimming and J lost 1 base, with 22 bases between them. Germline values: CDR1 SEHNR, CDR2 FQNEAQ (reference sequence). The length of the CDR3 is 16 residues. The CDR3, as DNA: TGTGCCACCGTGGGGGTTGAGGCCGGACTTAACTATGGCTACACCTTC. Protein sequence: CATVGVEAGLNYGYTF.

This clonotype was picked up a small number of times. This sequence joins TRBV27 and TRBJ2-7; the match to TRBD2 covers 7 bases. The CDR3 runs 13 residues. J gave up 2 bases and V 7 bases, and 5 bases lay outside the gene matches. The V gene's germline CDR1 is MNHEY and CDR2 SMNVEV (reference sequence). The CDR3 sequence is CASTPGGTYEQYF. The CDR3 nucleotides are TGTGCCAGCACCCCCGGGGGGACCTACGAGCAGTACTTC.

This rearrangement joins TRBV9 to TRBJ1-2, with TRBD1 matching 7 bases. CDR1 and CDR2 from the germline V gene are SGDLS and YYNGEE. V was pared by 3 bases and J by 7 bases, with 9 bases of the junction left unmatched. The CDR3 is 14 residues long. This chain's CDR3 is CASSEATGQPGYTF. The CDR3 DNA is TGTGCCAGCAGCGAAGCGACAGGGCAACCTGGCTACACCTTC.

This clonotype was seen more than once but under ten times. The chain links TRBV4-1 to TRBJ1-5; D uncertain. Per the germline V gene, CDR1 is MGHRA and CDR2 is YSYEKL. CDR3 length: 16 residues. V was cut by 4 bases and J by 4 bases, with 17 bases left in between. DNA for the CDR3: TGCGCCAGCAGCCCCACCGTCATACTGAGGAATCAGCCCCAGCATTTT. Protein product: CASSPTVILRNQPQHF.

This clonotype was observed many times. The chain couples TRBV3-1 to TRBJ2-5; D is ambiguous. Trimming took 3 bases from V and 3 from J, leaving 8 bases between them. The CDR3 is made up of 13 amino acids. Germline V gene lookup returns CDR1 LGHDT and CDR2 YNNKEL (reference sequence). CDR3 nucleotides: TGTGCCAGCAGCCAGTACCAGGAAGAGACCCAGTACTTC. Residues: CASSQYQEETQYF.

This chain links TRBV24-1 with TRBJ2-2, with D possibly TRBD2 on 5 matching bases. Germline CDR1 KGHDR, CDR2 SFDVKD. This CDR3 comprises 14 residues. The ends were cut back, 2 bases at V and 4 bases at J, with 7 bases in the middle. The CDR3 loop is CATSDWAGTGELFF. Here the CDR3 DNA reads TGTGCCACCAGTGATTGGGCGGGCACCGGGGAGCTGTTTTTT.

As DNA, the CDR3 is TGTGCCAGCAGCCACGGACGCGCTGAAGCTTTCTTT. Translation: CASSHGRAEAFF. The rearrangement uses TRBV7-9 and TRBJ1-1; D is unclear. CDR1 is SEHNR, CDR2 FQNEAQ, per germline (reference sequence). The V end was cut by 5 bases, the J end by 6 bases, with 10 bases between. The CDR3 totals 12 residues.

This clonotype is a singleton in its sample. J is TRBJ2-7 and V is TRBV10-3, with D tentatively TRBD2 (5 bases). The CDR3 contains 12 residues. Trimming removed 3 bases from V and 6 bases from J, with 9 bases in between. Looked up from germline, CDR1 is ENHRY and CDR2 is SYGVKD. CDR3 sequence: CAISDRGFEQYF. The DNA for the CDR3 is TGTGCCATCAGTGATAGAGGGTTCGAGCAGTACTTC.

In its sample, this clonotype was seen a few times. The V call is TRBV29-1, the J call TRBJ2-5, with D maybe TRBD1 (6 bases). Trimming cost V 3 bases and J 7 bases, with 15 bases left between them. The length of the CDR3 is 13 residues. The germline gives CDR1 SQVTM, CDR2 ANQGSEA. The CDR3 DNA sequence: TGCAGCGTTGAGGACAGAGTTGAGGGGACCCAGTACTTC. Translated, it gives CSVEDRVEGTQYF. The variable domain in full, with the rest retrieved from reference TRBV29-1 and TRBJ2-5, is SAVISQKPSRDICQRGTSLTIQCQVDSQVTMMFWYRQQPGQSLTLIATANQGSEATYESGFVIDKFPISRPNLTFSTLTVSNMSPEDSSIYLCSVEDRVEGTQYFGPGTRLLVL.